There are many counts of the clone carrying this TCR beta chain. MiXCR, applied by TCRdb to the 5' RACE reads, yields one record per CDR3 protein. This sample yields 50,000 to 70,000 distinct CDR3 sequences, of which approximately 5.7% are seen a single time; approximately 5% belongs to the top ten. This sample is drawn from a study of CD8 T cells in ankylosing spondylitis. Per germline, CDR1 SGHNT and CDR2 YENEEA. This CDR3 has 16 amino acids. Losses at the gene ends were 1 base for V and 4 bases for J; bases not matched to a gene: 3. The sample comprised synovial fluid, either unsorted or a sorted T cell fraction (not recorded which). J is TRBJ2-6 and V is TRBV11-3, with 8 bases identical to TRBD1. The source of this sequence is a male donor with ankylosing spondylitis. The CDR3 loop reads CASSLGQGSGANVLTF. DNA for the CDR3: TGTGCCAGCAGCTTAGGACAGGGGTCGGGGGCCAACGTCCTGACTTTC.